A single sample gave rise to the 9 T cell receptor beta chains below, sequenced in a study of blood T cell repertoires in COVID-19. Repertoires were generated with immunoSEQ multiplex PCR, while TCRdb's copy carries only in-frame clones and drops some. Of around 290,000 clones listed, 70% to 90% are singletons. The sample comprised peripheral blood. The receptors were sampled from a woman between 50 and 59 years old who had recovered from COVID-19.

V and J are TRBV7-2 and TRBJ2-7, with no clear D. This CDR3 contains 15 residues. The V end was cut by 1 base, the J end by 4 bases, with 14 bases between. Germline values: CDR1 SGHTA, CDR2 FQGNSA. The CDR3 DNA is TGTGCCAGCAGCTTAGGGGCTAATGGCCTATACGAGCAGTACTTC. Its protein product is CASSLGANGLYEQYF. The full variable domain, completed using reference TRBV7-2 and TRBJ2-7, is GAGVSQSPSNKVTEKGKDVELRCDPISGHTALYWYRQSLGQGLEFLIYFQGNSAPDKSGLPSDRFSAERTGGSVSTLTIQRTQQEDSAVYLCASSLGANGLYEQYFGPGTRLTVT.

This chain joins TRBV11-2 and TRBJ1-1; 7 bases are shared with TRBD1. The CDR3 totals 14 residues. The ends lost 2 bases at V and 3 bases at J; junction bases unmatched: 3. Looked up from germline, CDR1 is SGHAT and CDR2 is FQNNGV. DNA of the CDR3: TGTGCCAGCAGCTTATATACAGGGGACACTGAAGCTTTCTTT. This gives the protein CASSLYTGDTEAFF.

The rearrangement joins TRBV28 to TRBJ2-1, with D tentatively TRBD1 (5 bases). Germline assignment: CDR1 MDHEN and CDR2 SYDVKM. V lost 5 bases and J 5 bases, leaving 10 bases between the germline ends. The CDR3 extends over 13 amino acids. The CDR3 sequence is CASSVQGHNEQFF. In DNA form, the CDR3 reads TGTGCCAGCAGTGTTCAGGGCCACAATGAGCAGTTCTTC.

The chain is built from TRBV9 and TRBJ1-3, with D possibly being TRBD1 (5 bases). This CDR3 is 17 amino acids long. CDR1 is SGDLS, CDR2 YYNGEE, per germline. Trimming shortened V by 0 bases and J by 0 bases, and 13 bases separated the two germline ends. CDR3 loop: CASSVGQGSSSGNTIYF. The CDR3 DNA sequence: TGTGCCAGCAGCGTAGGGCAGGGTTCAAGCTCTGGAAACACCATATATTTT.

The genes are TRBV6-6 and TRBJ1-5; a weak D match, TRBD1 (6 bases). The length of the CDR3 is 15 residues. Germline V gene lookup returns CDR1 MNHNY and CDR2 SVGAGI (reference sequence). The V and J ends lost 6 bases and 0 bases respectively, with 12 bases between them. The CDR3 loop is CASSTDSYSNQPQHF. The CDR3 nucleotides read TGTGCCAGCAGCACGGACAGTTATAGCAATCAGCCCCAGCATTTT.

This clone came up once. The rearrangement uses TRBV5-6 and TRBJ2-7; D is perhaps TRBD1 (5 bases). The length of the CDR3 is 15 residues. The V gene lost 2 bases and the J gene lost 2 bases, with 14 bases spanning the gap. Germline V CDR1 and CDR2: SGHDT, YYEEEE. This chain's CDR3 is CASSFLDRDTYEQYF. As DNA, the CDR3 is TGTGCCAGCAGCTTTTTAGACAGAGACACCTACGAGCAGTACTTC.

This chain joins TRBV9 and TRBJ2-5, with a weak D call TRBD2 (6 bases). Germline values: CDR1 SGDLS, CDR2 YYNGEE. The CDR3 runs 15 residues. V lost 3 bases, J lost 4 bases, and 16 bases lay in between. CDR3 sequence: CASSGRDWGLETQYF. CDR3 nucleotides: TGTGCCAGCAGCGGCCGGGACTGGGGGTTAGAGACCCAGTACTTC.

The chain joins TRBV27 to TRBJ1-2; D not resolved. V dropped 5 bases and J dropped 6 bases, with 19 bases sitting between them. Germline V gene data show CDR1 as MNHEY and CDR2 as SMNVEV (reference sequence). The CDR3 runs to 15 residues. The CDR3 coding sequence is TGTGCCAGCAGTGAGATGGGTTTCTGGGAGAATGGCTACACCTTC. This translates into CASSEMGFWENGYTF.

The CDR3 bases are TGTGCCAGCAAAAGACAGGGATTCGGAGGCACTGAAGCTTTCTTT. It encodes CASKRQGFGGTEAFF. The chain combines TRBV6-6 with TRBJ1-1, with TRBD1 identical over 7 bases. Germline CDR1 MNHNY, CDR2 SVGAGI (reference sequence). The CDR3 runs 15 residues. V dropped 7 bases and J dropped 4; count of bases not matched to a gene: 12.